This T cell receptor beta chain is from a study of immune evolution from preneoplasia to lung adenocarcinoma. CDR1 is KGHSH and CDR2 is LQKENI in the germline V gene. With 0 bases clipped from V and 6 bases from J, the junction kept 19 bases outside the gene matches. The CDR3 sequence is 19 residues long. Histologic diagnosis was independently verified by two lung pathologists. Nucleic acids came from premalignant or tumor cells enriched by macro-dissection. Repertoires were generated with immunoSEQ multiplex PCR, while TCRdb's copy carries only in-frame clones and drops some. This table has several thousand clones, around 73% appearing once. Remarks on this clone: Its antigen is as yet unknown.

Findings and caveats of the study: Later-stage lesions seemingly showed higher T cell density and diversity than normal lung. T cell clonality was higher in KRAS-mutant than EGFR-mutant or wild-type nodules.

This clonotype was obtained from a donor at least 70 years old with lung adenocarcinoma. The sample consisted of FFPE minimally invasive lung adenocarcinoma tissue. V and J are TRBV18 and TRBJ2-7; 8 bases fit TRBD1. The CDR3 nucleotides are TGTGCCAGCTCACCACCAGAGCGCCAAGACAGGGGCAGCAGAGGCGAGCAGTACTTC. Translation gives CASSPPERQDRGSRGEQYF.